The 13 T cell receptor beta chains given below trace back to one sample, sequenced in a study of cytomegalovirus exposure and HLA in healthy donors. The primer mix had 60 Vbeta and 13 Jbeta primers. Clones were sequenced by immunoSEQ multiplex PCR, and TCRdb holds only the in-frame ones, with some missing. The table includes tens of thousands of clones, 70% detected once. The sequencing input was PBMCs. These receptors were taken from a woman in her fifties or sixties in good health and CMV-seropositive.

The chain recombines TRBV28 with TRBJ2-1, with D possibly being TRBD2 (5 bases). The germline V gene encodes CDR1 MDHEN and CDR2 SYDVKM. The CDR3 has 14 amino acids. Between the trimmed V and J ends, which lost 3 bases and 3 bases, there was a span of 9 bases. The CDR3 DNA is TGTGCCAGCAGTTTTGGGAGCCGCTACAATGAGCAGTTCTTC. It is translated as CASSFGSRYNEQFF.

This clone came up a few times. V and J are TRBV5-1 and TRBJ2-5, with TRBD1 identical over 8 bases. The germline gives CDR1 SGHRS, CDR2 YFSETQ. The CDR3 has 14 amino acids. Trimming at V came to 3 bases and at J to 5 bases, leaving 6 bases not matched to a gene. The CDR3 nucleotides are TGCGCCAGCAGCTCAGGACAGGGCTTGGAGACCCAGTACTTC. It is translated as CASSSGQGLETQYF.

The V and J genes are TRBV11-2 and TRBJ2-5, with D tentatively TRBD1 (6 bases). Between the trimmed V and J ends, which lost 6 bases and 5 bases, there was a span of 19 bases. Germline loops: CDR1 SGHAT, CDR2 FQNNGV. The CDR3 covers 15 residues. CDR3 amino acids: CASSPLGTPWETQYF. Written as DNA, the CDR3 is TGTGCCAGCAGTCCTCTTGGGACACCATGGGAGACCCAGTACTTC.

The CDR3 DNA is TGCAGCGGCGCAAGGTGGAGCCCACTCGGCGGCTACACCTTC. Amino acids: CSGARWSPLGGYTF. The V and J genes are TRBV29-1 and TRBJ1-2; D remains unclear. Trimming cost V 7 bases and J 8 bases, with 23 bases left between them. The germline CDR1 and CDR2 sequences are SQVTM and ANQGSEA. This CDR3 has 14 residues.

V is TRBV7-2 and J is TRBJ2-5; 9 positions agree with TRBD2. The DNA matches TRBJ2-7 better at its end, which makes the J call doubtful. CDR1 is SGHTA and CDR2 is FQGNSA in the germline V gene. The CDR3 loop spans 15 amino acids. CDR3 in DNA: TGTGCCAGCAGCCATAACGCGGGAGGGCCCTACGAGCAGTACTTC. This sequence encodes CASSHNAGGPYEQYF.

This clone was counted a single time. J is TRBJ2-5 and V is TRBV7-2; TRBD1 matches at 9 bases. The CDR3 sequence is 13 residues long. CDR1 SGHTA and CDR2 FQGNSA come from the germline V gene. The V gene end was trimmed by 5 bases and the J gene end by 10 bases; junction bases not matched to a gene: 8. CDR3 bases: TGTGCCAGCAGCCCCTGGACAGGGGAAAACCAGTACTTC. Translation: CASSPWTGENQYF.

This rearrangement joins TRBV5-5 to TRBJ1-1; D not resolved. Trimming pared 3 bases from V and 1 base from J, leaving 13 bases between. The germline gives CDR1 SGHKS, CDR2 YYEKEE (reference sequence). The length of the CDR3 is 15 residues. The CDR3: CASSSYILGNTEAFF. DNA for the CDR3: TGTGCCAGCAGCTCATACATACTAGGGAACACTGAAGCTTTCTTT.

J is TRBJ2-3 and V is TRBV27; D is ambiguous. The germline V gene has CDR1 MNHEY and CDR2 SMNVEV (reference sequence). The V end lost 2 bases, the J end lost 4 bases, and 10 bases lay between the germline ends. This CDR3 spans 14 amino acids. In DNA form, the CDR3 reads TGTGCCAGCAGTTTACTAGTAAGCGCAGATACGCAGTATTTT. Amino acid sequence: CASSLLVSADTQYF.

CDR3 sequence (DNA): TGCGCCAGCAGCGCCAGCGGGGGGGCCGAGACCGGGGAGCTGTTTTTT. Translated: CASSASGGAETGELFF. The chain uses TRBV5-1 and TRBJ2-2, with TRBD2 identical over 10 bases. Germline V lookup: CDR1 SGHRS, CDR2 YFSETQ. Trimming removed 4 bases from V and 5 bases from J; junction bases left unmatched: 8. CDR3 length: 16 amino acids.

This clone was counted once. The chain employs TRBV18 and TRBJ1-2; 12 positions agree with TRBD1. The CDR3 is 17 residues long. V lost 3 bases, J lost 3 bases, and 8 bases stayed unmatched. Germline assignment: CDR1 KGHSH and CDR2 LQKENI. In DNA, the CDR3 is TGTGCCAGCTCACCGTACCGGGACAGGGGGCTGGACTATGGCTACACCTTC. Protein sequence: CASSPYRDRGLDYGYTF.

CDR3 bases: TGCGCCAGCAGCCGTACCTACAGGGGGGACTACGAGCAGTACTTC. Its translation: CASSRTYRGDYEQYF. The chain links TRBV23-1 to TRBJ2-7; TRBD1 aligns across 8 bases. TRBV23-1 is filed as an ORF, its function uncertain. The CDR3 extends over 15 amino acids. Trimming cost V 6 bases and J 3 bases; bases outside gene matches: 10.

This clone showed up just a few times. The chain carries TRBV7-2 and TRBJ2-7, with D hard to call. Germline CDR1 reads SGHTA; CDR2 reads FQGNSA. The CDR3 totals 16 residues. V was clipped by 1 base and J by 2 bases, with 15 bases between them. CDR3 sequence reads: CASSLDQRSWTYEQYF. The CDR3 DNA reads as TGTGCCAGCAGCTTAGATCAGCGCAGCTGGACCTACGAGCAGTACTTC.

This clone has only a few counts. This chain links TRBV5-4 with TRBJ2-2; D remains unclear. The germline V gene encodes CDR1 SGHNT and CDR2 YYREEE (reference sequence). This CDR3 contains 14 residues. The V end was cut by 3 bases, the J end by 1 base, with 7 bases between. The CDR3 loop is CASSSPGNTGELFF. CDR3 nucleotide sequence: TGTGCCAGCAGCTCCCCAGGGAACACCGGGGAGCTGTTTTTT. Using reference TRBV5-4 and TRBJ2-2 for the parts outside the CDR3, the full variable domain is ETGVTQSPTHLIKTRGQQVTLRCSSQSGHNTVSWYQQALGQGPQFIFQYYREEENGRGNFPPRFSGLQFPNYSSELNVNALELDDSALYLCASSSPGNTGELFFGEGSRLTVL.